A selection of T cell receptor beta chains follows, all from one sample in a study of blood T cell repertoires in COVID-19. Here immunoSEQ multiplex PCR was the method, and the copy in TCRdb shows in-frame clones only, minus some. The data contain approximately 300,000 clones, approximately 84% of them seen just once; the ten biggest clones take up about a sixth. The sequenced material came from peripheral blood. The receptor set was obtained from a person between 65 and 79 years old with COVID-19, enrolled during active disease. Both conserved end residues are part of each CDR3. Fields, in order: V gene, J gene, clone size, CDR3 protein. Some rows mark clone size as missing; the rest say once, few, many or name a class of expanded clone.

TRBV5-5	TRBJ1-2	NA	CASSPARTGIYGYTF
TRBV4-1	TRBJ1-5	NA	CASSLIGTGNQPQHF
TRBV5-1	TRBJ2-1	NA	CASSLSGTGYNNEQFF
TRBV28	TRBJ1-2	once	CAHQGDSNYGYTF
TRBV28	TRBJ2-7	NA	CASSLTLGEQYF
TRBV6-6	TRBJ2-2	NA	CATRGVGNTGELFF
TRBV9	TRBJ2-1	NA	CASRGPGTGNNEQFF
TRBV5-1	TRBJ1-2	NA	CASSLDRDRGNYGGYTF
TRBV7-2	TRBJ2-1	few	CASSPRTGVNEQFF
TRBV19	TRBJ1-1	NA	CASRLQGSPNTEAFF
TRBV4-3	TRBJ1-2	NA	CASSQGDSVVGYTF
TRBV5-6	TRBJ2-3	NA	CASSGTGVTDTQYF
TRBV5-5	TRBJ2-7	NA	CASSLVGTSYEQYF
TRBV4-3	TRBJ2-2	NA	CASSQDAGVVLSNGELFF
TRBV10-3	TRBJ2-3	few	CAIGLAESTDTQYF
TRBV11-3	TRBJ2-2	NA	CASSLPGGTGELFF
TRBV2	TRBJ2-7	once	CASSEVGGFREQYF
TRBV7-3	TRBJ2-1	NA	CASSFLAASYNEQFF
TRBV4-1	TRBJ1-6	once	CASSQEQNSPLHF
TRBV5-1	TRBJ2-2	NA	CASTTSGANTGELFF
TRBV19	TRBJ2-7	NA	CASQLAGAYEQYF
TRBV2	TRBJ2-3	NA	CASRTGRTDTQYF
TRBV19	TRBJ1-1	NA	CASSANEGTEAFF
TRBV25-1	TRBJ1-4	NA	CASRSDNEKLFF
TRBV7-8	TRBJ1-6	NA	CASSSEPRPTGISPLHF
TRBV3-1/TRBV3-2	TRBJ2-7	NA	CASSQVVGVRYEQYF
TRBV6-2/TRBV6-3	TRBJ1-5	NA	CASSQTGGIQPQHF
TRBV19	TRBJ1-4	NA	CASRREHEKLFF
TRBV10-3	TRBJ1-5	once	CAISQEGLGNQPQHF
TRBV2	TRBJ2-3	NA	CASSRLAGITDTQYF
TRBV10-3	TRBJ2-7	NA	CAIRPGQGTYEQYF
TRBV27	TRBJ2-7	once	CASRTYKGTGGDEQYF
TRBV7-6	TRBJ2-3	NA	CASSRGQSFTTDTQYF
TRBV20-1	TRBJ2-1	once	CSASMRGDPPKSSYNEQFF
TRBV9	TRBJ2-5	NA	CASSPNPWGAGDSQETQYF
TRBV19	TRBJ2-2	NA	CASRVTSGGSGGELFF
TRBV7-2	TRBJ2-7	NA	CASSLRLAGAYEQYF
TRBV12-3/TRBV12-4	TRBJ2-1	NA	CASRRGDYNEQFF
TRBV29-1	TRBJ2-7	NA	CSAGQRSYEQYF
TRBV18	TRBJ1-2	NA	CASSPPVTGANYGYTF
TRBV19	TRBJ1-6	NA	CASSRRQGLAPLHF
TRBV28	TRBJ1-2	NA	CASSLRFAGGVGIGYTF
TRBV11-2	TRBJ1-5	NA	CASSRDRGQPQHF
TRBV2	TRBJ1-1	NA	CASTNEGPNTEAFF
TRBV29-1	TRBJ2-7	NA	CSVERVGTGGGEQYF
TRBV9	TRBJ2-1	NA	CASSVDRADKWEQFF
TRBV28	TRBJ1-5	NA	CASSLYATGKGNQPQHF
TRBV6-6	TRBJ1-5	few	CASSGQSPSNQPQHF
TRBV10-3	TRBJ2-7	NA	CAISDKAGLTEQYF